Each of the 20 T cell receptor beta chains below was sequenced from the same sample in a study of T-cell memory formation after mild COVID-19. TCRdb ran MiXCR on the 5' RACE reads and lists one entry per CDR3 protein. The repertoire includes about 140,000 distinct CDR3 sequences, 14% of them detected once, and about 27% sits in the top ten. Sequencing input: PBMCs or a T cell subset sorted from them (not recorded which). All receptors derive from an adult woman who had mild COVID-19 (a few samples of this study predate the infection). Cell type and time point are not known.

This clonotype was counted a few times. The CDR3 protein is CASSQAVGVLDEQYF. The CDR3 DNA sequence: TGCGCCAGCAGCCAAGCCGTTGGAGTCTTAGACGAGCAGTACTTC. The chain recombines TRBV4-1 with TRBJ2-7; D is unresolved. CDR3 length: 15 residues. Germline-derived CDR1 and CDR2 are MGHRA and YSYEKL. The V and J ends lost 1 base and 5 bases respectively, with 15 bases between them.

This clonotype appeared a few times. This chain uses TRBV2 with TRBJ2-1, with unresolved D. CDR3 length equals 11 residues. Deletions cut 6 bases from V and 7 bases from J, with 7 bases between. Looked up from germline, CDR1 is SNHLY and CDR2 is FYNNEI. CDR3 loop: CASRDLNEQFF. CDR3 in DNA: TGTGCCAGCAGGGACCTTAATGAGCAGTTCTTC.

This clonotype is deemed medium-sized. The chain uses TRBV6-2 or TRBV6-3 and TRBJ2-7; D gene uncertain. This CDR3 is built from 15 residues. CDR1 and CDR2 from the germline V gene are MNHEY and SVGEGT. Trimming shortened V by 2 bases and J by 2 bases, and 13 bases separated the two germline ends. In nucleotides, the CDR3 is TGTGCCAGCAGTTACCTCGGAACCGCCGCCTACGAGCAGTACTTC. It is translated as CASSYLGTAAYEQYF.

The genes are TRBV6-6 and TRBJ1-1; no definite D call. This CDR3 has 15 amino acids. CDR1 is MNHNY, CDR2 SVGAGI, per germline (reference sequence). The V end lost 6 bases, the J end lost 1 base, and 15 bases lay between the germline ends. Here the CDR3 reads CASSPRLGPNTEAFF. The CDR3 DNA follows: TGTGCCAGCAGCCCCCGGTTAGGCCCGAACACTGAAGCTTTCTTT.

This clonotype turned up a few times. This rearrangement joins TRBV10-3 to TRBJ2-7; TRBD2 matches at 9 bases. There are 15 residues in the CDR3. The germline V gene encodes CDR1 ENHRY and CDR2 SYGVKD. The V gene end was trimmed by 2 bases and the J gene end by 3 bases; junction bases not matched to a gene: 5. DNA of the CDR3: TGTGCCATCAGTGAGCAGAGCGGGAGGAACTACGAGCAGTACTTC. Residues: CAISEQSGRNYEQYF.

The chain links TRBV18 to TRBJ2-2; D might be TRBD2 (5 bases). With 0 bases removed from V and 6 bases from J, the gap between germline ends came to 11 bases. This CDR3 comprises 15 residues. Germline V gene data show CDR1 as KGHSH and CDR2 as LQKENI. The CDR3 DNA is TGTGCCAGCTCACCACCGACGAGGGTGGCCGGGGAGCTGTTTTTT. Protein: CASSPPTRVAGELFF.

This rearrangement joins TRBV4-1 to TRBJ1-1; TRBD1 matches 8 bases. CDR1 is MGHRA, CDR2 YSYEKL, per germline. V lost 0 bases, J lost 6 bases, and 6 bases stayed unmatched. This CDR3 is 15 amino acids long. The CDR3 protein is CASSQESRGLAEAFF. CDR3 bases: TGCGCCAGCAGCCAAGAGAGCAGGGGGCTAGCTGAAGCTTTCTTT.

This clonotype was recorded a few times. The V call is TRBV27, the J call TRBJ2-1, with 8 bases fitting TRBD2. The CDR3 spans 18 residues. Germline-derived CDR1 and CDR2 are MNHEY and SMNVEV (reference sequence). The V segment lost 1 base and the J segment 0 bases; nucleotides outside the gene matches: 8. For the CDR3, the DNA is TGTGCCAGCAGTTTATTGGCGGGAGGACCCAGCTCCTACAATGAGCAGTTCTTC. Its protein is CASSLLAGGPSSYNEQFF.

This clonotype was found a few times. V is TRBV19 and J is TRBJ2-1; D remains ambiguous. V lost 4 bases and J lost 3, with 13 bases in between. CDR1 and CDR2 (germline): LNHDA, SQIVND (reference sequence). CDR3 length: 15 residues. In nucleotides, the CDR3 is TGTGCCAGTAGTACGACCTCTTGGGGCTACAATGAGCAGTTCTTC. This gives the protein CASSTTSWGYNEQFF.

A few counts support this clonotype. The chain joins TRBV12-3 or TRBV12-4 to TRBJ1-1; 7 bases match TRBD1. The CDR3 loop spans 19 amino acids. The trim removed 5 bases at V and 1 base at J, leaving 19 bases unmatched. For the CDR3, the DNA is TGTGCCAGCAGTCCTCCGGGACAGCTCCGGGGGTGGGGGAACACTGAAGCTTTCTTT. It translates to CASSPPGQLRGWGNTEAFF.

This clonotype was observed many times. The rearrangement links TRBV9 to TRBJ2-2; D may match TRBD1 or TRBD2 (5 bases each). Trimming removed 0 bases at V and 7 bases at J, with 7 bases between. Per the germline V gene, CDR1 is SGDLS and CDR2 is YYNGEE. The CDR3 has 13 residues. CDR3 amino acids: CASSVGGNGELFF. The CDR3, as DNA: TGTGCCAGCAGCGTAGGGGGGAACGGGGAGCTGTTTTTT.

This clonotype was seen a few times. The chain combines TRBV6-2 or TRBV6-3 with TRBJ2-6, with D perhaps matching TRBD1 (5 bases). CDR3 length: 15 amino acids. Germline V gives CDR1 MNHEY, CDR2 SVGEGT. Trimming stripped 7 bases from V and 3 bases from J, with 13 bases between. The CDR3 nucleotides read TGTGCCAGCACCAAAAGGGGTGATGGGGCCAACGTCCTGACTTTC. This sequence encodes CASTKRGDGANVLTF.

This clonotype was counted only a few times. The chain combines TRBV20-1 with TRBJ2-3; TRBD2 matches at 10 bases. V shed 6 bases and J 6 bases; nucleotides not matched to a gene: 18. The CDR3 loop spans 17 amino acids. The germline gives CDR1 DFQATT, CDR2 SNEGSKA (reference sequence). In DNA, the CDR3 is TGCAGTGCCCGGCGCCCCTCCAGTAGCGGGGGGTGGGATACGCAGTATTTT. Translating gives CSARRPSSSGGWDTQYF.

V is TRBV28 and J is TRBJ2-2, with D unresolved. CDR1 is MDHEN, CDR2 SYDVKM, per germline. This CDR3 is 16 amino acids long. Trimming shortened V by 5 bases and J by 6 bases, and 19 bases separated the two germline ends. In DNA, the CDR3 is TGTGCCAGCAGTCCTGCTAGTACTTCTCCGGCCGGGGAGCTGTTTTTT. This gives the protein CASSPASTSPAGELFF.

This clonotype was detected only a few times. This rearrangement joins TRBV2 to TRBJ2-3; 10 nucleotides align to TRBD1. CDR1 and CDR2 (germline): SNHLY, FYNNEI. The junction had 2 bases not matched to a gene; V was cut back by 8 bases and J by 3 bases. The length of the CDR3 is 13 residues. The chain's CDR3 is CASPDRGTDTQYF. CDR3 coding DNA: TGTGCCAGCCCGGACAGGGGGACAGATACGCAGTATTTT.

In this sample, this clonotype turned up a few times. The rearrangement links TRBV4-2 to TRBJ1-5; the D gene is possibly TRBD1 (5 bases). The germline V gene encodes CDR1 LGHNA and CDR2 YNFKEQ. CDR3 length equals 15 residues. V lost 4 bases to trimming and J lost 4 bases, with 14 bases between them. Here the CDR3 DNA reads TGTGCCAGCAGCCCGGAACAGGCAATAAATCAGCCCCAGCATTTT. This translates into CASSPEQAINQPQHF.

The chain has TRBV10-3 and TRBJ2-7, with 7 bases lining up with TRBD1. Trimming cost V 0 bases and J 4 bases; bases outside gene matches: 9. Germline CDR1 and CDR2: ENHRY and SYGVKD. CDR3 length: 16 amino acids. The CDR3 DNA follows: TGTGCCATCAGTGAGTCAGGGACAGCCCTAATGTACGAGCAGTACTTC. Translation: CAISESGTALMYEQYF.

This clonotype was detected a few times. This chain links TRBV9 with TRBJ2-3, with 9 bases identical to TRBD1. There are 17 residues in the CDR3. V shed 3 bases and J 2 bases; nucleotides not matched to a gene: 10. Germline CDR1 SGDLS, CDR2 YYNGEE. CDR3: CASSDLPGTGNTDTQYF. CDR3 DNA: TGTGCCAGCAGCGATCTGCCCGGGACAGGGAACACAGATACGCAGTATTTT.

The rearrangement links TRBV20-1 to TRBJ2-3; 10 positions agree with TRBD1. Trimming at V came to 3 bases and at J to 3 bases, leaving 12 bases not matched to a gene. Germline V CDR1 and CDR2: DFQATT, SNEGSKA (reference sequence). The length of the CDR3 is 17 residues. CDR3 DNA: TGCAGTGCTAGTGATATTGGGACAGGGGTTTTAACAGATACGCAGTATTTT. Protein: CSASDIGTGVLTDTQYF.

The sample holds a few counts of this clonotype. The chain couples TRBV30 to TRBJ2-1; no clear D. CDR1 GTSNPN and CDR2 SVGIG come from the germline V gene (reference sequence). Between the trimmed V and J ends, which lost 2 bases and 7 bases, there was a span of 15 bases. The length of the CDR3 is 14 residues. This CDR3 is CAWSTASVINEQFF. CDR3 nucleotide sequence: TGTGCCTGGAGTACAGCTAGTGTGATTAATGAGCAGTTCTTC.